Sequencing of this T cell receptor (beta chain) was carried out in a study of CD8+ T cells in alopecia areata. Reverse transcribed after extraction, RNA yielded cDNA as the sequencing template. Libraries were prepared by immunoSEQ multiplex PCR; TCRdb keeps only in-frame clonotypes and omits some of them. Of over 30,000 clones in the sample, roughly 80% were seen once. The sequence was obtained from a human donor with alopecia areata. The sample was NKG2D-low CD8+ T cells sorted from blood.

The CDR3 is CATSSPGPLPYNEQFF. DNA for the CDR3: TGTGCCACCAGCAGCCCCGGGCCCCTTCCCTACAATGAGCAGTTCTTC. This sequence joins TRBV15 and TRBJ2-1; D not certain. The CDR3 loop spans 16 amino acids. V gave up 3 bases and J gave up 2 bases, with 14 bases separating them. CDR1 and CDR2 (germline): LNHNV, YYDKDF (reference sequence).